This T cell receptor beta chain was documented in a study of blood T cell repertoires in COVID-19 (dated by TCRdb to about 2020). Describing the broader study: Samples from collaborators originated in the United States, Italy and Spain and spanned both the acute and convalescent phases of COVID-19. The sample metadata nearly always contained a de-identified subject ID, COVID-19 status, age in years and sex. The prospective study material was composed of cDNA or gDNA derived from T cells, B-cell-depleted T cells, or PBMCs. Subjects who had been exposed to COVID-19, were actively infected with it, or had recovered from it provided the deeply sampled blood TCRbeta repertoires that made up the dataset. The samples were drawn from the first 160 participants of the ongoing ImmuneRACE study and from more than 1,000 subjects provided by 6 global collaborators. Where available, HLA class I and class II types were obtained from metadata supplied by the sample provider rather than from assay-based typing. The repertoires were released in a freely available public database intended as a resource for research on the immune response to SARS-CoV-2.

The CDR3 spans 14 residues, from the cysteine through the phenylalanine. Of all the DNA, just the CDR3 is kept, 42 bases in frame from base 1. V is reduced by 2 bases and J by 4 bases, leaving a spacing of 13 bases between them. For CDR1 and CDR2, the germline V gene lists SGHDT and YYEEEE. Each collaborating institution followed its own protocols to collect whole blood in K2EDTA tubes. For TCRbeta analysis, collaborators shipped samples in one of three forms: frozen whole blood, isolated PBMCs, or DNA extracted from either of those sample types. TCRbeta CDR3 regions were amplified from genomic DNA using the immunoSEQ Assay, a bias-controlled multiplex PCR. From the authors' description of their analysis: The number of nucleated cells in each sample was estimated from the amplification of reference gene primers within the assay. To quantify the absolute abundance of each unique TCRbeta CDR3 rearrangement, sequence reads were collapsed and filtered. For each sample, productive Simpson clonality was calculated as the square root of Simpson's diversity index across productive rearrangements. TCRdb re-hosts the immuneACCESS table, in-frame sequences only. Its copies lack some clones; in the studies checked, an unresolved V gene accounts for under half of them, and the cause for the rest is not known. V, J and clone size reflect that table, while D and trimming were determined from the DNA. The sample records over 130,000 clones, over 80% of which are singletons. In total, the top ten clones hold 8% to 13% of the sample.

Concerning this clone: What antigen it recognizes has not been identified. Per-base quality was not reported, and no clone a single base away is much larger than it.

The research as a whole found: The amount of clinical and demographic metadata varied by source and participant and was provided uncurated.

The origin of this receptor is a woman older than 75 with acute or convalescent COVID-19. The chain was built from TRBV5-6 and TRBJ2-7, with a weak D call of TRBD1 (6 bases match). Sequencing was performed on peripheral blood. The nucleotides read TGTGCCAGCAGCTTCAGGGGAATTAATTACGAGCAGTACTTC. This encodes CASSFRGINYEQYF.